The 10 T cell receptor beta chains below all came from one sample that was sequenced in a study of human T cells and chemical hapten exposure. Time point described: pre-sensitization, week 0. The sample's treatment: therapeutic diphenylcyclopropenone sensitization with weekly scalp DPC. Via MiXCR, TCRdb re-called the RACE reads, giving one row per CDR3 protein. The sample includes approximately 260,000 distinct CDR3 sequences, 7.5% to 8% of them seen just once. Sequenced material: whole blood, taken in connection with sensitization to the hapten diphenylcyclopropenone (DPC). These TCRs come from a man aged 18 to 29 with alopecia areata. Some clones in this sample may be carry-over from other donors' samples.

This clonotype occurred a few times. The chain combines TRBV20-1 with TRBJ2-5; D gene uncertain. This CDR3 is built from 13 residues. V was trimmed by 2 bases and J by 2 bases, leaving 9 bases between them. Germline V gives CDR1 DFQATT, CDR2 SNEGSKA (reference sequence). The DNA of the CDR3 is TGCAGTGCTAGATTGAACATTCAAGAGACCCAGTACTTC. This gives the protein CSARLNIQETQYF.

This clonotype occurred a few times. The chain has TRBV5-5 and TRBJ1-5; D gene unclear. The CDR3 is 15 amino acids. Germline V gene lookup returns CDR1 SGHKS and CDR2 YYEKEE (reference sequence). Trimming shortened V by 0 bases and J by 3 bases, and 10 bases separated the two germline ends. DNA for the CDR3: TGTGCCAGCAGCTTGGACTCTTTGTACAATCAGCCCCAGCATTTT. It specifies CASSLDSLYNQPQHF.

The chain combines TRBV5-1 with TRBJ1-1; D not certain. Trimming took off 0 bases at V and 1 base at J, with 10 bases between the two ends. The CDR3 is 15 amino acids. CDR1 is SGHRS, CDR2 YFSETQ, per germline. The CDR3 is CASSLAPGSNTEAFF. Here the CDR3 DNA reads TGCGCCAGCAGCTTGGCGCCGGGTTCGAACACTGAAGCTTTCTTT.

Here the CDR3 reads CASSQPRDTDTQYF. The CDR3 nucleotides are TGCGCCAGCAGCCAACCCCGGGACACAGATACGCAGTATTTT. This chain uses TRBV4-1 with TRBJ2-3, with D tentatively TRBD2 (5 bases). Germline assignment: CDR1 MGHRA and CDR2 YSYEKL. This CDR3 has 14 amino acids. V gave up 2 bases and J gave up 2 bases, with 8 bases separating them.

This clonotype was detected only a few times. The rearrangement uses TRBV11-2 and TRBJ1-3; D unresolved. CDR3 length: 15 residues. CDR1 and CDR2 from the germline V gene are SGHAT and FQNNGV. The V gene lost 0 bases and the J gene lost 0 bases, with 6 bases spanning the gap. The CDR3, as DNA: TGTGCCAGCAGCTTAGAAGGGATCTCTGGAAACACCATATATTTT. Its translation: CASSLEGISGNTIYF.

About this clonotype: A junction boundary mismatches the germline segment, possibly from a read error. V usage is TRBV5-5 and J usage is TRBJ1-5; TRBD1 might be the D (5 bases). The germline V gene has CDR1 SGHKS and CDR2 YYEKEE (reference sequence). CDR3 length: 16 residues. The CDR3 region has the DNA TGTGCCAGCAGCCGGGAGGGGCACGCTAGCTATCAGCCCCAGCATTTT. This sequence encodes CASSREGHASYQPQHF.

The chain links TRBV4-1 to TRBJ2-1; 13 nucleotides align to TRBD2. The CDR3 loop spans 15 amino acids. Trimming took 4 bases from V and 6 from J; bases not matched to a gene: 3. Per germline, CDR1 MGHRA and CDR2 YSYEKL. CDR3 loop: CASSLGLAGANEQFF. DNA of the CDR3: TGCGCCAGCAGCCTTGGACTAGCGGGGGCCAATGAGCAGTTCTTC.

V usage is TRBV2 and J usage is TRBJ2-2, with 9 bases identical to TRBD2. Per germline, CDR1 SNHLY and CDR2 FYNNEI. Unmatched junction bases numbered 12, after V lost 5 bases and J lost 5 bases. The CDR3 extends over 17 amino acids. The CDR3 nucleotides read TGTGCCAGCAGTCATTTAATTAGCGGGGGCAGGACCGGGGAGCTGTTTTTT. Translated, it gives CASSHLISGGRTGELFF.

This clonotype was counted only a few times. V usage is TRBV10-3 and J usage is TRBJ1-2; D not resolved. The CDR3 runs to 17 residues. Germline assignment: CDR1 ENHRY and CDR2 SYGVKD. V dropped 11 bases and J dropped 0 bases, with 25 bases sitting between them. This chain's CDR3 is CAADFPHGPNSNYGYTF. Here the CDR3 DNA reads TGTGCCGCCGACTTCCCCCACGGACCAAATTCTAACTATGGCTACACCTTC.

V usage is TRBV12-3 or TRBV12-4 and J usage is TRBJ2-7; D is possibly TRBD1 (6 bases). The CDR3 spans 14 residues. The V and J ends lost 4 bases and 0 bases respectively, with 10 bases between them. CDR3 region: CASSYRAPSYEQYF. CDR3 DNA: TGTGCCAGCAGTTACAGGGCACCCTCCTACGAGCAGTACTTC.